One and the same sample provided the 11 T cell receptor beta chains below, sequenced in a study of control samples from healthy donors and cancer patients (dated by TCRdb to the early 2020s). The library was produced with the immunoSEQ multiplex PCR assay. Here the immuneACCESS table is served through TCRdb, limited to in-frame sequences with V and J called. Missing clones are a known gap in these copies; in checked studies unresolved V genes cover under half, and the rest lacks a known reason. The sample table contains 60,000 to 70,000 clones; only one count was recorded for roughly 84% of them. The ten biggest clones cover approximately 2.8% of the sample. Sequencing was carried out using PBMCs. Source of these receptors: a woman aged 45 to 65 with lung cancer.

V is TRBV5-1 and J is TRBJ2-1, with D tentatively TRBD1 (5 bases). The CDR3 has 13 residues. V was clipped by 0 bases and J by 6 bases, with 7 bases between them. Germline lookup yields CDR1 SGHRS and CDR2 YFSETQ. The chain's CDR3 is CASSLAGFNEQFF. The CDR3 nucleotides read TGCGCCAGCAGCTTGGCAGGGTTCAATGAGCAGTTCTTC.

The chain combines TRBV6-6 with TRBJ2-7; TRBD1 might be the D (6 bases). V shed 0 bases and J shed 0 bases, with 9 bases lying between them. CDR1 MNHNY and CDR2 SVGAGI come from the germline V gene (reference sequence). The CDR3 is made up of 15 amino acids. The CDR3 spells CASSYSGTRSYEQYF. In DNA, the CDR3 is TGTGCCAGCAGTTACTCCGGGACACGCTCCTACGAGCAGTACTTC.

This chain uses TRBV5-5 with TRBJ1-6, with TRBD1 identical over 9 bases. CDR1 SGHKS and CDR2 YYEKEE come from the germline V gene (reference sequence). Trimming cost V 4 bases and J 10 bases; bases outside gene matches: 6. CDR3 length equals 14 residues. The chain's CDR3 is CASSPTGGDSPLHF. DNA for the CDR3: TGTGCCAGCAGCCCTACAGGGGGCGACTCACCCCTCCACTTT.

The rearrangement uses TRBV6-5 and TRBJ2-1; D remains unclear. Germline CDR1 reads MNHEY; CDR2 reads SVGAGI. Trimming pared 10 bases from V and 0 bases from J, leaving 7 bases between. The CDR3 extends over 12 amino acids. The CDR3 sequence is CATTYSYNEQFF. The CDR3 DNA sequence: TGTGCCACGACATACTCCTACAATGAGCAGTTCTTC.

The chain links TRBV5-5 to TRBJ2-7, with TRBD1 identical over 10 bases. Per germline, CDR1 SGHKS and CDR2 YYEKEE (reference sequence). J gave up 2 bases and V 0 bases, and 5 bases lay outside the gene matches. The CDR3 has 16 amino acids. The CDR3: CASSLAGQGNTYEQYF. DNA of the CDR3: TGTGCCAGCAGCTTGGCGGGACAGGGGAACACCTACGAGCAGTACTTC.

In its sample, this clone was seen once. The chain is built from TRBV13 and TRBJ1-3; 7 bases align to TRBD1. The CDR3 covers 18 residues. The V gene's germline CDR1 is PRHDT and CDR2 FYEKMQ (reference sequence). V dropped 2 bases and J dropped 0; count of bases not matched to a gene: 10. The CDR3: CASSLSQGWTGSGNTIYF. In DNA form, the CDR3 reads TGTGCCAGCAGCTTAAGCCAGGGCTGGACAGGCTCTGGAAACACCATATATTTT.

The chain couples TRBV19 to TRBJ1-2, with TRBD1 matching 8 bases. CDR1 is LNHDA, CDR2 SQIVND, per germline (reference sequence). The CDR3 contains 16 residues. The J segment lost 4 bases and the V segment lost 3 bases, leaving 10 bases of the junction unmatched. CDR3 sequence reads: CASSIQGTGMFYGYTF. CDR3 bases: TGTGCCAGTAGTATCCAAGGGACAGGAATGTTCTATGGCTACACCTTC.

This sequence joins TRBV28 and TRBJ1-3; TRBD1 agrees at 8 bases. From germline, CDR1 is MDHEN and CDR2 SYDVKM. CDR3 size: 18 residues. The ends lost 3 bases at V and 1 base at J; junction bases unmatched: 11. The CDR3 DNA is TGTGCCAGCAGTTTCCGGCGCAACAGGGGGGGGTCTGGAAACACCATATATTTT. The encoded protein is CASSFRRNRGGSGNTIYF. The full variable domain, completed using reference TRBV28 and TRBJ1-3, is DVKVTQSSRYLVKRTGEKVFLECVQDMDHENMFWYRQDPGLGLRLIYFSYDVKMKEKGDIPEGYSVSREKKERFSLILESASTNQTSMYLCASSFRRNRGGSGNTIYFGEGSWLTVV.

This clone was seen a single time. The chain employs TRBV9 and TRBJ2-2; D may match TRBD1 or TRBD2 (5 bases each). The CDR3 loop spans 16 amino acids. Trimming stripped 4 bases from V and 2 bases from J, with 15 bases between. CDR1 is SGDLS, CDR2 YYNGEE, per germline. For the CDR3, the DNA is TGTGCCAGCAGCTCGGGGCCGATGGAAAACACCGGGGAGCTGTTTTTT. Residues: CASSSGPMENTGELFF.

The rearrangement joins TRBV5-5 to TRBJ2-5, with D perhaps assigned TRBD1 or TRBD2 (5 bases each). This CDR3 region has 14 residues. In germline, CDR1 is SGHKS, CDR2 YYEKEE (reference sequence). Trimming shortened V by 2 bases and J by 4 bases, and 12 bases separated the two germline ends. Here the CDR3 DNA reads TGTGCCAGCAGCTTCAGGGAGTGGGGAGAGACCCAGTACTTC. It yields the protein CASSFREWGETQYF.

This rearrangement joins TRBV11-2 to TRBJ2-1; D might be TRBD1 or TRBD2, each matching 7 bases. Germline lookup yields CDR1 SGHAT and CDR2 FQNNGV. The CDR3 has 13 amino acids. The V end lost 1 base, the J end lost 9 bases, and 10 bases lay between the germline ends. The CDR3 region is CASSLVRGGEQFF. The DNA of the CDR3 is TGTGCCAGCAGCTTAGTCAGGGGGGGTGAGCAGTTCTTC.